This record concerns one T cell receptor (beta chain) sequence. In the original workflow: Estimates of nucleated cell counts were drawn from the amplification of reference gene primers. TCRdb's table, derived via immunoSEQ multiplex PCR, lists solely in-frame clones and lacks some. From that table come the V and J calls and clone size; the DNA was used to work out D and trimming. The table has about 320,000 clones, 80% to 90% seen once. The data belong to a study of blood T cell repertoires in COVID-19. Germline assignment: CDR1 MNHNY and CDR2 SVGAGI (reference sequence). Trimming shortened V by 7 bases and J by 6 bases, and 12 bases separated the two germline ends. The CDR3 extends over 13 amino acids. Cohort 3 recovery required two negative PCRs, clearance, or symptom resolution.

The clonotype was recovered from a woman aged 18-29 years who had recovered from COVID-19. The chain employs TRBV6-6 and TRBJ2-2; D uncertain. Material for sequencing was PBMCs or T cells enriched from blood (not recorded which). The CDR3 nucleotides are TGTGCCAGCACGCCGACATTGGCCGGGGAGCTGTTTTTT. Translating it yields CASTPTLAGELFF.